One T cell receptor (beta chain) is described in this entry. This clonotype was seen a few times. What antigen it recognizes has not been identified. No base quality values were provided; no much bigger clone lies one nucleotide off. This sample stems from a study of blood T cells in healthy people across ages (dated by TCRdb to the mid-2010s). About the study as a whole: Template switching captured roughly one uniquely barcoded TCR beta cDNA molecule per two T cells in model experiments. Using deep sequencing normalized with unique cDNA molecular identifiers, the study measured how TCR beta repertoire diversity changes with age. Donors of different ages were randomly distributed across sequencing lanes to avoid experimental bias. The donors were split into four age groups: young (average around 17 years), middle-aged (over 35), aged (over 55) and long-lived (over 75). For two donors (one aged 18 to 30 and one aged 80 or older), the study analyzed two additional independent replicas of 1 million unique cDNA reads from the same blood draw.

Receptors were amplified or captured by 5' RACE. The sample was run on an Illumina HiSeq 2500. A second PCR of roughly 7 to 11 cycles was run with a J-beta primer mix and a sample-barcoded 5' primer. Each TCR beta cDNA molecule received a unique molecular identifier from a template-switch 5' adaptor carrying 12 random nucleotides. Each sample yielded at least 3 million CDR3-containing paired-end reads. First-strand cDNA synthesis was performed from all RNA using the Mint cDNA synthesis kit, with priming by a TRBC-specific oligonucleotide. After uracil-DNA glycosylase treatment, a first 18-cycle PCR used universal primers M1SS and BC2_uni_R on all cDNA. The study's own analysis went as follows. Normalization of each sample was performed by random selection of 1 million high-quality reads, each carrying a distinct molecular identifier. Instead of being binned into consensus sequences, reads that shared molecular identifiers were thrown out. MiTCR, run with a Q25 quality threshold and the strictest error-elimination algorithm, handled CDR3 identification, clonotype clustering and error correction. A nonparametric unseen species model using Euler transformation provided a lower-bound estimate of total TCR beta diversity. TCRdb reanalyzed the raw reads on its own, using fastp at Q25 for trimming and MiXCR for clone calling, and kept in-frame beta chains. Rows matching on CDR3 protein sequence are summarized as one entry with the most common DNA and genes. These V and J calls rely on TCRdb rather than the paper's analysis. The sample profile shows about 570,000 distinct CDR3 sequences; roughly 28% of them were found once. 15% to 20% of the sample is held by the ten biggest clonotypes.

Paper-wide results and their limitations: Observed TCR beta diversity per million T cells fell roughly linearly with age, and a significant reduction was already apparent by age around 40. Because profiling used bulk unsorted PBMCs, naive and antigen-experienced compartments could not be compared conclusively. Estimates of total diversity from one million sequenced T cells were regarded as lower bounds and underestimates. Compared with the aged group, the long-lived group had more naive CD4+ T cells, fewer expanded clones and increased TCR diversity, a pattern suggesting age selection. The percentage of naive T cells measured by flow cytometry correlated strongly with observed TCR beta diversity. The CMV infection status of donors was not known, potentially confounding age-related changes in expanded clonotypes.

CDR1 ENHRY and CDR2 SYGVKD were looked up in the germline V gene. Counted from cysteine to phenylalanine, this CDR3 has 12 amino acids. CDR3 DNA only is kept here, 36 bases in frame from base 1. The V end loses 10 bases and the J end loses 3 bases, and a stretch of 9 bases separates them. Systemically healthy Caucasian individuals from Russia, some 40 in total and aged about 6 to 100 years, were included as donors. Each donor gave about 10 milliliters of peripheral blood, drawn into EDTA-treated Vacutainer tubes. Ficoll-Paque density-gradient centrifugation was used to isolate PBMCs, with at least 7 million per sample. Trizol reagent was used to extract total RNA from PBMCs, with at least 5.5 micrograms per sample. For every donor, an aliquot of PBMCs went through flow cytometry to measure the percentages of naive CD45RAhigh/CD27high T cells.

This sequence originates from a woman in her 70s in good health. The rearrangement combines TRBV10-3 with TRBJ1-4; no confident D gene assignment can be made. The sequenced sample consisted of blood. DNA sequence: TGTGCCACCACTGAGGCTAATGAAAAACTGTTTTTT. Its product reads: CATTEANEKLFF.